The T cell receptor (beta chain) under discussion was sequenced for a study of technical replicates of blood from a handful of donors. The CDR3 totals 18 residues. V dropped 7 bases and J dropped 4; count of bases not matched to a gene: 20. The germline gives CDR1 SEHNR, CDR2 FQNEAQ (reference sequence). Using immunoSEQ multiplex PCR, the repertoire was profiled, and TCRdb retains in-frame clones only, with some absent. The top ten hold 4.5% to 5% of the sample, which has about 66,000 clones, approximately 88% seen once. The chain combines TRBV7-9 with TRBJ1-2; 8 bases are a match to TRBD1. The receptor was derived from a human donor in good health. Some clones in this sample may be carry-over from other donors' samples. The sequencing sample was made of PBMCs. The CDR3 reads CASTDQGANTPDGYGYTF. In DNA form, the CDR3 reads TGTGCCAGCACCGACCAGGGGGCTAATACTCCGGATGGCTATGGCTACACCTTC.